A single sample is the source of the 23 T cell receptor beta chains below, sequenced in a study of technical replicates of blood from a few donors. Using immunoSEQ multiplex PCR, the repertoire was profiled, and TCRdb retains in-frame clones only, with some absent. Of more than 50,000 clones in the sample, about 87% are singletons; the top ten hold more than 4%. The specimen was PBMCs. Source of these receptors: a human donor in good health. Some clones in this sample may be carry-over from other donors' samples.

The genes are TRBV11-2 and TRBJ2-7; 12 bases line up with TRBD1. CDR1 is SGHAT, CDR2 FQNNGV, per germline. V shed 0 bases and J 7 bases; nucleotides not matched to a gene: 7. This CDR3 comprises 16 residues. CDR3 loop: CASSLDRGQGALEQYF. In DNA form, the CDR3 reads TGTGCCAGCAGCTTAGATAGGGGACAGGGGGCGCTTGAGCAGTACTTC.

This chain uses TRBV5-6 with TRBJ1-1; D not resolved. This CDR3 is 16 amino acids long. V lost 0 bases to trimming and J lost 1 base, with 13 bases between them. From germline, CDR1 is SGHDT and CDR2 YYEEEE. In nucleotides, the CDR3 is TGTGCCAGCAGCTTGGACCCATTGTCGGGGAACACTGAAGCTTTCTTT. Translation gives CASSLDPLSGNTEAFF. The full variable domain, with the rest looked up from reference TRBV5-6 and TRBJ1-1, is DAGVTQSPTHLIKTRGQQVTLRCSPKSGHDTVSWYQQALGQGPQFIFQYYEEEERQRGNFPDRFSGHQFPNYSSELNVNALLLGDSALYLCASSLDPLSGNTEAFFGQGTRLTVV.

This clone was counted only a few times. CDR3 sequence: CASSPGTGGTYEQYF. CDR3 in DNA: TGTGCCAGCAGTCCCGGGACAGGGGGGACCTACGAGCAGTACTTC. The genes are TRBV6-5 and TRBJ2-7, with TRBD1 identical over 11 bases. CDR3 length: 15 residues. V trimming: 5 bases; J trimming: 2 bases; junction bases outside the gene matches: 5. Per germline, CDR1 MNHEY and CDR2 SVGAGI.

V is TRBV5-1 and J is TRBJ2-5, with TRBD2 matching over 8 bases. CDR3 size: 16 residues. Trimming removed 0 bases from V and 1 base from J; junction bases left unmatched: 5. Germline V gives CDR1 SGHRS, CDR2 YFSETQ. CDR3 sequence (DNA): TGCGCCAGCAGCTTGGCCAGCGGGGGTAGCCAAGAGACCCAGTACTTC. Translated, it gives CASSLASGGSQETQYF.

The chain recombines TRBV5-4 with TRBJ1-6, with TRBD1 identical over 8 bases. The ends lost 4 bases at V and 5 bases at J; junction bases unmatched: 5. There are 15 residues in the CDR3. In germline, CDR1 is SGHNT, CDR2 YYREEE (reference sequence). The CDR3 sequence: CASSAQQGDNSPLHF. The CDR3 DNA is TGTGCCAGCAGCGCCCAACAGGGGGATAATTCACCCCTCCACTTT.

The rearrangement joins TRBV5-1 to TRBJ1-1; 10 bases match TRBD1. The junction had 2 bases not matched to a gene; V was cut back by 3 bases and J by 6 bases. Germline CDR1 and CDR2: SGHRS and YFSETQ. The length of the CDR3 is 13 residues. CDR3 amino acids: CASSWTGGSEAFF. DNA for the CDR3: TGCGCCAGCAGCTGGACAGGGGGGTCTGAAGCTTTCTTT. The variable domain in full, completed from reference TRBV5-1 and TRBJ1-1, reads KAGVTQTPRYLIKTRGQQVTLSCSPISGHRSVSWYQQTPGQGLQFLFEYFSETQRNKGNFPGRFSGRQFSNSRSEMNVSTLELGDSALYLCASSWTGGSEAFFGQGTRLTVV.

This chain links TRBV15 with TRBJ1-5; 11 bases are a match to TRBD1. The V gene end was trimmed by 5 bases and the J gene end by 5 bases; junction bases not matched to a gene: 8. The CDR3 has 16 amino acids. CDR1 and CDR2 (germline): LNHNV, YYDKDF (reference sequence). Here the CDR3 reads CATSQDRGLGYQPQHF. CDR3 bases: TGTGCCACCAGCCAGGACAGGGGGCTTGGATATCAGCCCCAGCATTTT.

The CDR3 is CASSQITGGGNYGYTF. CDR3 in DNA: TGTGCCAGCAGCCAGATCACAGGGGGCGGTAACTATGGCTACACCTTC. This sequence joins TRBV14 and TRBJ1-2, with 9 bases matching TRBD1. V lost 3 bases, J lost 1 base, and 6 bases stayed unmatched. CDR1 and CDR2 (germline): SGHDN, FVKESK. This CDR3 comprises 16 residues. Supplemented by reference TRBV14 and TRBJ1-2, the full variable domain reads EAGVTQFPSHSVIEKGQTVTLRCDPISGHDNLYWYRRVMGKEIKFLLHFVKESKQDESGMPNNRFLAERTGGTYSTLKVQPAELEDSGVYFCASSQITGGGNYGYTFGSGTRLTVV.

This sequence joins TRBV6-5 and TRBJ2-7, with D possibly being TRBD2 (7 bases). CDR1 and CDR2 from the germline V gene are MNHEY and SVGAGI. Trimming stripped 4 bases from V and 3 bases from J, with 19 bases between. The CDR3 has 16 residues. CDR3: CASSSELAPGVYEQYF. The DNA of the CDR3 is TGTGCCAGCAGTTCCGAACTAGCGCCAGGGGTCTACGAGCAGTACTTC.

The rearrangement uses TRBV6-1 and TRBJ2-1; 13 positions agree with TRBD2. V lost 6 bases and J lost 7; bases outside the gene matches: 6. Germline-derived CDR1 and CDR2 are MNHNS and SASEGT. The CDR3 contains 15 residues. The DNA for the CDR3 is TGTGCCAGCAGAAACCGGACTAGCGGGAGAAATGAGCAGTTCTTC. Protein: CASRNRTSGRNEQFF.

V and J are TRBV5-6 and TRBJ1-1; D not certain. Looked up from germline, CDR1 is SGHDT and CDR2 is YYEEEE. V gave up 2 bases and J gave up 5 bases, with 13 bases separating them. The CDR3 spans 14 residues. The chain's CDR3 is CASSFSGSGTEAFF. CDR3 bases: TGTGCCAGCAGCTTTTCTGGGTCGGGTACTGAAGCTTTCTTT.

The chain employs TRBV7-8 and TRBJ2-7, with 8 bases aligning to TRBD1. Germline trimming cut 5 bases from V and 2 bases from J; bases unmatched to any gene: 8. This CDR3 contains 15 residues. The germline V gene has CDR1 SGHVS and CDR2 FQNEAQ. CDR3 in DNA: TGTGCCAGCAGCCGAACCGGGACAGGACCCTACGAGCAGTACTTC. This encodes CASSRTGTGPYEQYF.

In its sample, this clone was seen once. V gene TRBV4-2 combines with J gene TRBJ2-2; the match to TRBD2 covers 14 bases. The CDR3 is 17 residues long. CDR1 and CDR2 (germline): LGHNA, YNFKEQ. J gave up 4 bases and V 4 bases, and 5 bases lay outside the gene matches. This CDR3 reads CASSPGTSGSITGELFF. CDR3 DNA sequence: TGTGCCAGCAGCCCAGGGACTAGCGGGAGTATCACCGGGGAGCTGTTTTTT.

The V call is TRBV20-1, the J call TRBJ2-5, with TRBD2 as a possible D gene (5 bases). CDR1 is DFQATT, CDR2 SNEGSKA, per germline (reference sequence). CDR3 size: 11 residues. V was clipped by 6 bases and J by 7 bases, with 12 bases between them. The CDR3 DNA sequence: TGCAGTGCGGGGAGTTGGGGGACCCAGTACTTC. It codes for CSAGSWGTQYF.

The chain joins TRBV7-6 to TRBJ1-1, with D tentatively TRBD1 (5 bases). This CDR3 has 12 amino acids. The germline V and J ends were trimmed by 5 bases and 5 bases, with 9 bases remaining between them. Germline values: CDR1 SGHVS, CDR2 FNYEAQ. CDR3 DNA: TGTGCCAGCAGCCAAAAGGGGACTGAAGCTTTCTTT. Its protein product is CASSQKGTEAFF.

The rearrangement uses TRBV7-8 and TRBJ2-7; maybe TRBD2 (6 bases). This CDR3 region has 15 residues. With 7 bases removed from V and 5 bases from J, the gap between germline ends came to 21 bases. Germline values: CDR1 SGHVS, CDR2 FQNEAQ. CDR3 protein: CASTPGAGIWDEQYF. In DNA, the CDR3 is TGTGCCAGCACCCCTGGGGCGGGGATCTGGGACGAGCAGTACTTC.

The V and J genes are TRBV7-3 and TRBJ2-1; D is ambiguous. The CDR3 has 14 residues. V lost 1 base, J lost 9 bases, and 13 bases lay in between. Germline CDR1 and CDR2: SGHTA and FQGTGA. The CDR3 loop is CASSLNQLSGEQFF. For the CDR3, the DNA is TGTGCCAGCAGCTTAAACCAATTATCCGGTGAGCAGTTCTTC.

This clone came up once. The V and J genes are TRBV5-1 and TRBJ2-3; TRBD1 matches at 9 bases. J lost 3 bases, V lost 4 bases, and 6 bases had no gene match. The CDR3 has 15 amino acids. Germline V gene lookup returns CDR1 SGHRS and CDR2 YFSETQ. In nucleotides, the CDR3 is TGCGCCAGCAGCCCGGACAGGGGATGGACAGATACGCAGTATTTT. This sequence encodes CASSPDRGWTDTQYF.

This clone has only one observation. The chain recombines TRBV2 with TRBJ2-2; perhaps TRBD1 as D (6 bases). The CDR3 has 14 residues. V lost 6 bases and J 2 bases, leaving 10 bases between the germline ends. Germline V gene sequence: CDR1 SNHLY, CDR2 FYNNEI. Written as DNA, the CDR3 is TGTGCCAGCAGCGTACAGGGAAACACCGGGGAGCTGTTTTTT. Translated: CASSVQGNTGELFF.

The genes are TRBV23-1 and TRBJ2-3; 7 bases match TRBD1. TRBV23-1 is an ORF for which the function is uncertain. With 4 bases clipped from V and 6 bases from J, the junction kept 7 bases outside the gene matches. The CDR3 length is 14 residues. DNA for the CDR3: TGCGCCAGCAGTCCCCGAGAGGGGGCTGATACGCAGTATTTT. Translating gives CASSPREGADTQYF.

This chain links TRBV4-2 with TRBJ2-2, with TRBD2 as a possible D gene (6 bases). Germline-derived CDR1 and CDR2 are LGHNA and YNFKEQ. The V end was cut by 0 bases, the J end by 4 bases, with 15 bases between. The CDR3 covers 17 residues. CDR3 amino acids: CASSQDGGLGGTGELFF. In DNA form, the CDR3 reads TGTGCCAGCAGCCAAGATGGGGGACTGGGGGGCACCGGGGAGCTGTTTTTT.

The J gene is TRBJ2-6, the V gene TRBV7-6; TRBD1 might be the D (7 bases). V was cut by 2 bases and J by 0 bases, with 11 bases left in between. Germline loops: CDR1 SGHVS, CDR2 FNYEAQ. The CDR3 extends over 17 amino acids. The DNA for the CDR3 is TGTGCCAGCAGCTTATCCAGGGGGGCCTCTGGGGCCAACGTCCTGACTTTC. This translates into CASSLSRGASGANVLTF.

The CDR3 reads CASSIRGVDSNQPQHF. The CDR3 DNA is TGTGCCAGTAGTATAAGAGGAGTTGATAGCAATCAGCCCCAGCATTTT. This chain connects TRBV19 to TRBJ1-5, with no clear D. Germline V gene lookup returns CDR1 LNHDA and CDR2 SQIVND (reference sequence). The V end was cut by 2 bases, the J end by 0 bases, with 11 bases between. This CDR3 spans 16 amino acids.